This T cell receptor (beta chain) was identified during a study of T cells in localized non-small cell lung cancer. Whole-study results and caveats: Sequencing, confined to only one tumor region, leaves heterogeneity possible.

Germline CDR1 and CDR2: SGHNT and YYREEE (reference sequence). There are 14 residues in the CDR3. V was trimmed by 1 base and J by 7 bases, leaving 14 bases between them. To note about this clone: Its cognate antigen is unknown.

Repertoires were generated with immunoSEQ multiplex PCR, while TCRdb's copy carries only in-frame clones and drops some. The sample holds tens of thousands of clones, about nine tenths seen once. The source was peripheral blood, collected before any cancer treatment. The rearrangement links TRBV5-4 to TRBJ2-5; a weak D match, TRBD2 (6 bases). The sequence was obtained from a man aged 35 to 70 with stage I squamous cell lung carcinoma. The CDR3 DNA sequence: TGTGCCAGCAGCTTGCCGGGAGCAGCAGGGACCCAGTACTTC. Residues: CASSLPGAAGTQYF.